This TCR beta chain was observed in a study of Ad26.COV2.S vaccination and SARS-CoV-2 variants. Study summary: The authors gave Ad26.COV2.S intramuscularly, either once or twice 56 days apart.

TCRdb's table, derived via immunoSEQ multiplex PCR, lists solely in-frame clones and lacks some. The sample yields 350,000 to 500,000 clones, around 89% seen once. The sample's treatment: roughly 20 received Ad26.COV2.S at low or high dose, single or two shots; about 5 received placebo; per-sample allocation not given. Samples came from day 63 after the first vaccine or placebo injection. The CDR3 sequence is 15 residues long. V lost 11 bases to trimming and J lost 1 base; unmatched junction nucleotides: 7. Germline V lookup: CDR1 MNHGY, CDR2 SVAAGI. This rearrangement joins TRBV6-9 to TRBJ2-5; 13 bases fit TRBD2. The sequence was collected from a person between 18 and 65 years old who received the Ad26.COV2.S COVID-19 vaccine or a placebo. Material: peripheral blood, obtained in a trial of Ad26.COV2.S vaccine versus placebo. In DNA, the CDR3 is TGTGCCCGATGGACTAGCGGGGGCCTCCAAGAGACCCAGTACTTC. Its protein product is CARWTSGGLQETQYF.